Listed below are T cell receptor beta chains from one sample, sequenced in a study of human T cells and chemical hapten exposure. TCRdb analysed the RACE reads with MiXCR anew, one entry per CDR3 protein. This table holds approximately 370,000 distinct CDR3 sequences, 5.5% found once. This specimen consisted of whole blood, obtained in connection with sensitization to the hapten diphenylcyclopropenone (DPC). These receptors all come from a woman aged 18-29 years with alopecia areata. Some clones in this sample may be carry-over from other donors' samples. Both conserved end residues are trimmed from each CDR3. The order of the fields is V gene, J gene, clone size, CDR3 protein. Some rows have no size entry. The others give once, few or many, or a class for an expanded clone.

v_gene: TRBV7-2
j_gene: TRBJ2-5
abundance: many
CDR3aa: ASSRQFQETQY

v_gene: TRBV28
j_gene: TRBJ2-7
abundance: NA
CDR3aa: ASSLVRTYEQY

v_gene: TRBV7-2
j_gene: TRBJ2-4
abundance: NA
CDR3aa: ASSQGMGGAGNIQY

v_gene: TRBV4-3
j_gene: TRBJ2-4
abundance: few
CDR3aa: ASSQDRGTSKNIQY

v_gene: TRBV29-1
j_gene: TRBJ1-1
abundance: many
CDR3aa: SVERQGNTEAF

v_gene: TRBV18
j_gene: TRBJ1-2
abundance: NA
CDR3aa: ASSPGGNYGYT

v_gene: TRBV10-2
j_gene: TRBJ2-3
abundance: NA
CDR3aa: ASSDLKTQY

v_gene: TRBV20-1
j_gene: TRBJ2-2
abundance: many
CDR3aa: SAIGPDTGELF

v_gene: TRBV7-2
j_gene: TRBJ1-5
abundance: NA
CDR3aa: ASSQGTAYNQPQH

v_gene: TRBV4-2
j_gene: TRBJ1-1
abundance: NA
CDR3aa: ASSQGVVRNTEAF

v_gene: TRBV28
j_gene: TRBJ2-5
abundance: many
CDR3aa: ASATPYQETQY

v_gene: TRBV2
j_gene: TRBJ2-3
abundance: many
CDR3aa: ASRGGVDTDTQY

v_gene: TRBV20-1
j_gene: TRBJ2-3
abundance: few
CDR3aa: SALERGDTQY